The 20 T cell receptor beta chains below were found in one sample sequenced in a study of T cells in Graves' hyperthyroidism and ophthalmopathy. There were TCR beta CDR3 regions amplified from RNA transcripts. First-round RT-PCR with HTBI primers amplified the TCR CDR3 region. TCRdb redid the calling of the multiplex PCR reads with MiXCR, one entry per CDR3 protein. The profile shows about 580,000 distinct CDR3 sequences, roughly 13% of them singletons. Sequenced input: blood. Source of these receptors: a woman between 25 and 40 years old with Graves' hyperthyroidism that later progressed to Graves' ophthalmopathy.

This clonotype came up many times. Compared with germline, one end of the junction differs, possibly owing to a read error. The rearrangement links TRBV28 to TRBJ2-5; tentatively, D is TRBD1 (6 bases). CDR3 length: 15 amino acids. Germline assignment: CDR1 MDHEN and CDR2 SYDVKM. CDR3 region: CASSFLGGIRETQCF. The CDR3 DNA follows: TGTGCCAGCAGTTTTCTAGGGGGAATTAGGGAGACCCAGTGCTTC.

The chain has TRBV10-3 and TRBJ1-6; D is unclear. Per the germline V gene, CDR1 is ENHRY and CDR2 is SYGVKD. The CDR3 extends over 13 amino acids. V was trimmed by 5 bases and J by 8 bases, leaving 10 bases between them. The CDR3 loop is CAISPSGDSPLHF. The CDR3 DNA reads TGTGCCATCAGTCCCTCGGGCGATTCACCCCTCCACTTT.

The rearrangement links TRBV28 to TRBJ1-3, with 7 bases matching TRBD1. The germline CDR1 and CDR2 sequences are MDHEN and SYDVKM. Trimming took 6 bases from V and 4 from J; bases not matched to a gene: 9. The CDR3 consists of 15 residues. The CDR3 bases are TGTGCCAGCAGGCCCGGGACAGCAGGAGGAAACACCATATATTTT. Translation gives CASRPGTAGGNTIYF.

This clonotype was counted at least ten times. The J gene is TRBJ2-7, the V gene TRBV19, with TRBD1 matching over 7 bases. The CDR3 totals 14 residues. Trimming took 5 bases from V and 2 from J; bases not matched to a gene: 6. The germline CDR1 and CDR2 sequences are LNHDA and SQIVND (reference sequence). The DNA of the CDR3 is TGTGCCAGTAGTTCCACAGGGGCTGCCTACGAGCAGTACTTC. It specifies CASSSTGAAYEQYF.

This clonotype occurred many times. V is TRBV28 and J is TRBJ2-5, with no clear D. The V gene lost 1 base and the J gene lost 4 bases, with 10 bases spanning the gap. The CDR3 has 14 amino acids. Germline-derived CDR1 and CDR2 are MDHEN and SYDVKM. This CDR3 reads CASSLYGVGETQYF. The CDR3 DNA is TGTGCCAGCAGTTTATACGGTGTTGGAGAGACCCAGTACTTC.

This clonotype was observed many times. The rearrangement joins TRBV5-1 to TRBJ2-7; D is ambiguous. V lost 3 bases, J lost 4 bases, and 17 bases lay in between. The CDR3 runs to 15 residues. Germline CDR1 SGHRS, CDR2 YFSETQ. The CDR3 protein is CASSWTGRDAYEQYF. In DNA, the CDR3 is TGCGCCAGCAGCTGGACCGGCAGAGATGCATACGAGCAGTACTTC.

Many counts were recorded for this clonotype. The gene calls are TRBV12-3 or TRBV12-4 and TRBJ2-1, with 7 bases identical to TRBD2. The CDR3 runs 13 residues. V dropped 6 bases and J dropped 6; count of bases not matched to a gene: 5. The CDR3: CASRREPGNEQFF. In DNA, the CDR3 is TGTGCCAGCAGGCGGGAGCCAGGCAATGAGCAGTTCTTC.

This clonotype has at least ten counts. DNA for the CDR3: TGTGCCAGCAGTATCCCCCGGGGAGGGATCTATGAAAAACTGTTTTTT. Protein product: CASSIPRGGIYEKLFF. This chain links TRBV28 with TRBJ1-4; no firm D call. Per the germline V gene, CDR1 is MDHEN and CDR2 is SYDVKM. The CDR3 totals 16 residues. V was clipped by 5 bases and J by 6 bases, with 19 bases between them.

Only a few counts were recorded for this clonotype. CDR3 nucleotides: TGTGCCAGCAGCTTAAGGGGGCGGGTCAGCACAGATACGCAGTATTTT. Translated, it gives CASSLRGRVSTDTQYF. This chain links TRBV7-3 with TRBJ2-3; maybe TRBD1 (6 bases). Germline CDR1 reads SGHTA; CDR2 reads FQGTGA. This CDR3 has 16 amino acids. V lost 1 base to trimming and J lost 0 bases, with 11 bases between them.

This clonotype was detected ten times or more. The chain couples TRBV20-1 to TRBJ2-7; D may be TRBD1 (5 bases). V was shortened by 1 base and J by 5 bases, with 9 bases between the two germline ends. Per the germline V gene, CDR1 is DFQATT and CDR2 is SNEGSKA (reference sequence). The CDR3 has 12 residues. The CDR3 region is CSARVRGHEQYF. CDR3 bases: TGCAGTGCTAGAGTTAGGGGCCACGAGCAGTACTTC.

This clonotype was picked up many times. The chain couples TRBV19 to TRBJ2-1; 8 positions agree with TRBD1. The CDR3 sequence is 17 residues long. CDR1 and CDR2 (germline): LNHDA, SQIVND (reference sequence). Trimming removed 2 bases from V and 3 bases from J; junction bases left unmatched: 9. For the CDR3, the DNA is TGTGCCAGTAGTATATTCTCGTCCGGGACAGGCTACAATGAGCAGTTCTTC. It yields the protein CASSIFSSGTGYNEQFF.

This clonotype has at least ten counts. The CDR3 spells CASRQGSSYEQYF. The CDR3 region has the DNA TGTGCCAGCAGGCAGGGGAGCTCCTACGAGCAGTACTTC. V is TRBV2 and J is TRBJ2-7; tentative D call: TRBD1 (6 bases). CDR1 SNHLY and CDR2 FYNNEI come from the germline V gene. The CDR3 consists of 13 residues. V lost 6 bases, J lost 0 bases, and 9 bases lay in between.

This clonotype was picked up a small number of times. The rearrangement links TRBV29-1 to TRBJ2-2; TRBD2 is a possible D gene (5 bases). The germline CDR1 and CDR2 sequences are SQVTM and ANQGSEA. The length of the CDR3 is 15 residues. The V gene lost 3 bases and the J gene lost 3 bases, with 14 bases spanning the gap. In DNA form, the CDR3 reads TGCAGCGTTGAGGATGCGCGAGGGCACACCGGGGAGCTGTTTTTT. This sequence encodes CSVEDARGHTGELFF.

The gene calls are TRBV11-2 and TRBJ2-3; 7 nucleotides match TRBD1. The length of the CDR3 is 15 residues. The germline CDR1 and CDR2 sequences are SGHAT and FQNNGV. With V trimmed by 4 bases and J by 2 bases, 6 bases remained unmatched. The CDR3 bases are TGTGCCAGCAGCTCCTCGGGACAGCCCACAGATACGCAGTATTTT. It translates to CASSSSGQPTDTQYF.

This clonotype came up many times. The chain links TRBV30 to TRBJ2-7; D is perhaps TRBD1 (6 bases). CDR3 length: 15 amino acids. Per germline, CDR1 GTSNPN and CDR2 SVGIG (reference sequence). V was trimmed by 0 bases and J by 0 bases, leaving 12 bases between them. CDR3 nucleotides: TGTGCCTGGAGTGTCGCAGGGGCCAGCTCCTACGAGCAGTACTTC. This translates into CAWSVAGASSYEQYF.

The V and J genes are TRBV27 and TRBJ2-3; 8 nucleotides line up with TRBD2. This CDR3 comprises 17 residues. Germline CDR1 and CDR2: MNHEY and SMNVEV (reference sequence). V was clipped by 1 base and J by 2 bases; unmatched bases: 8. The CDR3 nucleotides are TGTGCCAGCAGTTTATTTGCGGGAGGACTCCTCACAGATACGCAGTATTTT. Translating gives CASSLFAGGLLTDTQYF.

This chain connects TRBV6-1 to TRBJ2-1; D possibly corresponds to TRBD1 (6 bases). Trimming took 0 bases from V and 0 from J, leaving 21 bases between them. CDR3 size: 20 residues. CDR1 is MNHNS and CDR2 is SASEGT in the germline V gene. CDR3 amino acids: CASSEAEGTSFFTSYNEQFF. CDR3 nucleotides: TGTGCCAGCAGTGAAGCTGAAGGGACAAGTTTTTTTACCTCCTACAATGAGCAGTTCTTC.

The table lists this clonotype with many counts. J is TRBJ2-5 and V is TRBV12-5, with 9 bases identical to TRBD2. The CDR3 totals 18 residues. Germline V gene lookup returns CDR1 LGHNT and CDR2 FRNRAP. V lost 3 bases, J lost 5 bases, and 16 bases stayed unmatched. The CDR3 sequence is CASGFSAKSSGMGETQYF. The CDR3 nucleotides read TGTGCTAGTGGTTTTTCGGCGAAGTCTAGCGGGATGGGGGAGACCCAGTACTTC.

This clonotype came up a few times. This sequence joins TRBV6-1 and TRBJ2-7, with TRBD2 identical over 7 bases. CDR3 size: 15 residues. V gave up 6 bases and J gave up 3 bases; unmatched junction bases: 11. Germline loops: CDR1 MNHNS, CDR2 SASEGT. The chain's CDR3 is CASRIREEGLYEQYF. The CDR3 DNA sequence: TGTGCCAGCAGGATCCGGGAGGAAGGCCTCTACGAGCAGTACTTC.

The rearrangement uses TRBV15 and TRBJ2-5; D is undetermined. With 1 base removed from V and 5 bases from J, the gap between germline ends came to 5 bases. The CDR3 loop spans 12 amino acids. CDR1 LNHNV and CDR2 YYDKDF come from the germline V gene (reference sequence). The CDR3 sequence: CATSRGSETQYF. CDR3 DNA sequence: TGTGCCACCAGCAGAGGATCTGAGACCCAGTACTTC.